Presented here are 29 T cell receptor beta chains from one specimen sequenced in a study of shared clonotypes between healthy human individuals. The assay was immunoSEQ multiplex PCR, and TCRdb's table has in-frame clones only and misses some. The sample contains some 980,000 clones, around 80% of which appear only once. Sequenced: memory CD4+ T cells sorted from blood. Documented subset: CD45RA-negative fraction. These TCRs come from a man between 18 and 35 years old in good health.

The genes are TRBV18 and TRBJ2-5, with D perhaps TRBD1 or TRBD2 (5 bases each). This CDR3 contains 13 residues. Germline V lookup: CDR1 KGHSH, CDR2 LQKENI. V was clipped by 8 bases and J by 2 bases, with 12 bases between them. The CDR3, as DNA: TGTGCCAGCACGCCCGGGACGCAAGAGACCCAGTACTTC. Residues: CASTPGTQETQYF.

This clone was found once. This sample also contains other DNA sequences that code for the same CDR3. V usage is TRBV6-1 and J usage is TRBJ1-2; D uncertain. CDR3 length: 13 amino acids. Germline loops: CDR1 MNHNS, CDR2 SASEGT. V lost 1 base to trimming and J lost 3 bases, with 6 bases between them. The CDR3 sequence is CASSEEGYYGYTF. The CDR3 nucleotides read TGTGCCAGCAGTGAAGAGGGTTACTATGGCTACACCTTC.

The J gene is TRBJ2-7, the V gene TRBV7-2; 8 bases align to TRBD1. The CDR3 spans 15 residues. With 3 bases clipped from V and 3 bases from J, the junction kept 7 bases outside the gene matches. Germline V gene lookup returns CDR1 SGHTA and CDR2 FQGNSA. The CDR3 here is CASSLTGAVYYEQYF. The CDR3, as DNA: TGTGCCAGCAGCTTGACAGGGGCCGTTTACTACGAGCAGTACTTC.

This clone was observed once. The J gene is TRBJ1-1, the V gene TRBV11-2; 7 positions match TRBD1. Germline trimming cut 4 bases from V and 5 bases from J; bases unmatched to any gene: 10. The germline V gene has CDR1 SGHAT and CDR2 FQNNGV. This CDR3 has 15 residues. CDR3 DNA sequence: TGTGCCAGCAGCTCGCCCTACAGGGGACGGACTGAAGCTTTCTTT. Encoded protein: CASSSPYRGRTEAFF.

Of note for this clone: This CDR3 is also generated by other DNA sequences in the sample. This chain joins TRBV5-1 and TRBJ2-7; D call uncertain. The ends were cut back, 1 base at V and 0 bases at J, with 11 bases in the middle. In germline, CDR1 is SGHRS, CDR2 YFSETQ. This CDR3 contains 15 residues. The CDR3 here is CASSLNSGSSYEQYF. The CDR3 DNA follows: TGCGCCAGCAGCTTGAATTCGGGCAGCTCCTACGAGCAGTACTTC.

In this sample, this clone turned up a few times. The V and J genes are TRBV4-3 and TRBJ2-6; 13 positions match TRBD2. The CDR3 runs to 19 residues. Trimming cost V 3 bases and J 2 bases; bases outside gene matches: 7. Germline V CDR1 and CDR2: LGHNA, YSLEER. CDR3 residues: CASSHRTSGSWTGANVLTF. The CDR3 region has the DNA TGCGCCAGCAGCCATCGGACTAGCGGGAGCTGGACTGGGGCCAACGTCCTGACTTTC.

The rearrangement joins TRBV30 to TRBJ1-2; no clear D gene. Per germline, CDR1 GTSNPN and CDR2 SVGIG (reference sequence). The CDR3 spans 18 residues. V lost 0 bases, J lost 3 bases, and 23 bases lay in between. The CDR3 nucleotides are TGTGCCTGGAGTGTAATACGATTTCGGACCAAAACAGACTATGGCTACACCTTC. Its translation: CAWSVIRFRTKTDYGYTF. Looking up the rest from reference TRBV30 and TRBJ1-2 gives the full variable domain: SQTIHQWPATLVQPVGSPLSLECTVEGTSNPNLYWYRQAAGRGLQLLFYSVGIGQISSEVPQNLSASRPQDRQFILSSKKLLLSDSGFYLCAWSVIRFRTKTDYGYTFGSGTRLTVV.

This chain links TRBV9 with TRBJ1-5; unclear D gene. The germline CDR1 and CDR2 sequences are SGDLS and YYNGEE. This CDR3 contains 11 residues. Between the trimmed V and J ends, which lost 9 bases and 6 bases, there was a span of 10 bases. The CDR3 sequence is CATPMGQPQHF. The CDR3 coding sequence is TGTGCCACCCCCATGGGTCAGCCCCAGCATTTT.

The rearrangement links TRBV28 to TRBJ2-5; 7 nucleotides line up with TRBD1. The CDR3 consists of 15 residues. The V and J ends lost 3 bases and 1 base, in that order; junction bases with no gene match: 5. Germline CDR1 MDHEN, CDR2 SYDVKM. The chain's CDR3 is CASSFTGVGQETQYF. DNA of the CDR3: TGTGCCAGCAGTTTTACAGGGGTGGGCCAAGAGACCCAGTACTTC. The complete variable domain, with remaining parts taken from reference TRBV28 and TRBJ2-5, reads DVKVTQSSRYLVKRTGEKVFLECVQDMDHENMFWYRQDPGLGLRLIYFSYDVKMKEKGDIPEGYSVSREKKERFSLILESASTNQTSMYLCASSFTGVGQETQYFGPGTRLLVL.

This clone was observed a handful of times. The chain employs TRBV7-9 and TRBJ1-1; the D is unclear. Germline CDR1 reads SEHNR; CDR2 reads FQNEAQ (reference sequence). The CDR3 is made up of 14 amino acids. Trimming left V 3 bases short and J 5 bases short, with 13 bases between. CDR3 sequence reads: CASSLAGSGTEAFF. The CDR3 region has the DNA TGTGCCAGCAGCTTGGCGGGGAGCGGGACTGAAGCTTTCTTT.

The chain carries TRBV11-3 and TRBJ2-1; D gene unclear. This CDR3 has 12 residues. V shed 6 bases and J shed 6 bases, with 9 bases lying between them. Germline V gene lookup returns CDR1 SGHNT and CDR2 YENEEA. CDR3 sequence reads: CASSLSVNEQFF. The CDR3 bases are TGTGCCAGCAGTTTGAGTGTCAATGAGCAGTTCTTC.

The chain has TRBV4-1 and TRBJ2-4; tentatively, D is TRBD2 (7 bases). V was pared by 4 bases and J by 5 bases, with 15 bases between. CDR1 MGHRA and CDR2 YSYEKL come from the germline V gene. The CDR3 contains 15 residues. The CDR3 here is CASSRGGSIENIQYF. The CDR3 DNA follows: TGCGCCAGCAGCCGGGGGGGCAGTATAGAAAACATTCAGTACTTC.

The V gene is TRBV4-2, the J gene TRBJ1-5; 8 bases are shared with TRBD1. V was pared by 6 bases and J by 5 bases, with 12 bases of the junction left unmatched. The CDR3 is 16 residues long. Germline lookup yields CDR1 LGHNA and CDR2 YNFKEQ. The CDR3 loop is CASSAGPGQGDQPQHF. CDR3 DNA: TGTGCCAGCAGTGCAGGGCCTGGACAGGGAGATCAGCCCCAGCATTTT.

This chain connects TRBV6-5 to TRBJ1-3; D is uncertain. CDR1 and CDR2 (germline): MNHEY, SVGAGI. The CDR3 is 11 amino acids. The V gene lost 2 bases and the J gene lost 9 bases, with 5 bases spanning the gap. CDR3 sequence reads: CASSYGSTIYF. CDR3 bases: TGTGCCAGCAGTTACGGGAGCACCATATATTTT.

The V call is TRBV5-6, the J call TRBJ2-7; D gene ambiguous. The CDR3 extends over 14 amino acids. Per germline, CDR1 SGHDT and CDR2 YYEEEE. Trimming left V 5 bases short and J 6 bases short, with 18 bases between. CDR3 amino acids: CASRPDLTPGEQYF. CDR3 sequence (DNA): TGTGCCAGCAGACCAGACTTAACTCCTGGCGAGCAGTACTTC.

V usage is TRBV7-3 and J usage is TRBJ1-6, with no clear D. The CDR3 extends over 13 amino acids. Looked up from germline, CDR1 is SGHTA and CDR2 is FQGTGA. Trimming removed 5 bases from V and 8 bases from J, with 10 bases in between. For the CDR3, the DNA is TGTGCCAGCAGCCTCCAGGCGGATTCACCCCTCCACTTT. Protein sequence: CASSLQADSPLHF. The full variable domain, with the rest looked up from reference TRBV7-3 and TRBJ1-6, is GAGVSQTPSNKVTEKGKYVELRCDPISGHTALYWYRQSLGQGPEFLIYFQGTGAADDSGLPNDRFFAVRPEGSVSTLKIQRTERGDSAVYLCASSLQADSPLHFGNGTRLTVT.

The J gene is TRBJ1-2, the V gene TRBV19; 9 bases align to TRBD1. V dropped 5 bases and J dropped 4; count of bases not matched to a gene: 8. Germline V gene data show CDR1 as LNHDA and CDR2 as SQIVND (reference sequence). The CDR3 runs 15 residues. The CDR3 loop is CASSLEGQGIYGYTF. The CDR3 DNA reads TGTGCCAGTAGTTTGGAAGGACAGGGGATCTATGGCTACACCTTC.

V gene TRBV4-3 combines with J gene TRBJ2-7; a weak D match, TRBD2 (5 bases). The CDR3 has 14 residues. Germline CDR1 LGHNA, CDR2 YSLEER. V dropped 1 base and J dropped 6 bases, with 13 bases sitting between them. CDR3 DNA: TGCGCCAGCAGCCAAGGGAGGTGGGCGGGCGAGCAGTACTTC. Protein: CASSQGRWAGEQYF.

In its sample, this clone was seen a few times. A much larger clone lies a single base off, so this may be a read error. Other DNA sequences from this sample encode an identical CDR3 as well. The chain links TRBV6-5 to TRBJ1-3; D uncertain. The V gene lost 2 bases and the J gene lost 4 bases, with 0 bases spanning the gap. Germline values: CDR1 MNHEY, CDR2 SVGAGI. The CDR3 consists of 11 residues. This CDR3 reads CASSYGNTIYF. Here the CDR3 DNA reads TGTGCCAGCAGTTACGGAAACACCATATATTTT.

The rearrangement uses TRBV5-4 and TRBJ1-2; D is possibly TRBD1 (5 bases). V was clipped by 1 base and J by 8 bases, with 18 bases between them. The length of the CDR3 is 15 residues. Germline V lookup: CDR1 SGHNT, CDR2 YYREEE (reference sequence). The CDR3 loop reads CASSLWGGGTRGYTF. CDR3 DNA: TGTGCCAGCAGCTTGTGGGGGGGAGGAACACGCGGCTACACCTTC.

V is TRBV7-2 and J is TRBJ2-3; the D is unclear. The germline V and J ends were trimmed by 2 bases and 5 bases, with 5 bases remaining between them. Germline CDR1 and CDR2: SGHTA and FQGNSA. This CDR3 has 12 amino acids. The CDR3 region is CASSLNKDTQYF. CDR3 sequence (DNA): TGTGCCAGCAGCTTAAATAAAGATACGCAGTATTTT.

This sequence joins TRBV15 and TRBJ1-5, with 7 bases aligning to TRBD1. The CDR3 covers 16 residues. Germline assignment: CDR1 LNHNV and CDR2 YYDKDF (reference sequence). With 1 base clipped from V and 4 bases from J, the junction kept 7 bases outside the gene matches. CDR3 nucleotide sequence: TGTGCCACCAGCAGAGGGTCAGGGGGACAAAATCAGCCCCAGCATTTT. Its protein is CATSRGSGGQNQPQHF.

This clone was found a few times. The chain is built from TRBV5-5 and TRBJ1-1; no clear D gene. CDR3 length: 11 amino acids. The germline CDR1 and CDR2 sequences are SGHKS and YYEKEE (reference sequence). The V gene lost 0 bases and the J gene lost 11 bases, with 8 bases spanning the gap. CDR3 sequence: CASSLGAWAFF. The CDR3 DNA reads TGTGCCAGCAGCTTGGGGGCGTGGGCTTTCTTT. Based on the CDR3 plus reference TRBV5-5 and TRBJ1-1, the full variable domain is DAGVTQSPTHLIKTRGQQVTLRCSPISGHKSVSWYQQVLGQGPQFIFQYYEKEERGRGNFPDRFSARQFPNYSSELNVNALLLGDSALYLCASSLGAWAFFGQGTRLTVV.

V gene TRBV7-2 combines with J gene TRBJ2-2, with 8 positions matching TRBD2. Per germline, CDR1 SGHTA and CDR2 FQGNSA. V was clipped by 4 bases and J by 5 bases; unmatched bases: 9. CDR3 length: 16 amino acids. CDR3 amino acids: CASSYNSGRRTGELFF. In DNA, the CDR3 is TGTGCCAGCAGCTACAACAGCGGGAGAAGGACCGGGGAGCTGTTTTTT.

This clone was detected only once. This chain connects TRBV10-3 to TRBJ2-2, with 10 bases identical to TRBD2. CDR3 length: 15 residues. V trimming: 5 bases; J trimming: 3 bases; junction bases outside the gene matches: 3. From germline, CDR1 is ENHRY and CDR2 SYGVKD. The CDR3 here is CAISSSGSHTGELFF. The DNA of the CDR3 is TGTGCCATCAGTTCTAGCGGGAGCCACACCGGGGAGCTGTTTTTT.

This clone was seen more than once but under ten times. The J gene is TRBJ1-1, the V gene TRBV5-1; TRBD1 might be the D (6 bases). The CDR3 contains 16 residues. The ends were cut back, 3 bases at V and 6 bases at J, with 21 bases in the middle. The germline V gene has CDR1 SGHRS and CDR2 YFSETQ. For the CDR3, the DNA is TGCGCCAGCAGCTCTGAGGGGACATCTTGGGGCCCTGAAGCTTTCTTT. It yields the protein CASSSEGTSWGPEAFF.

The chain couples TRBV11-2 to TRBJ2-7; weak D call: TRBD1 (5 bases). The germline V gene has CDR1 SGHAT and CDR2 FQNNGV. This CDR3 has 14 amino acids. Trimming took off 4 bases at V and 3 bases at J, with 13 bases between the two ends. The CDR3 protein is CASSSSGFVYEQYF. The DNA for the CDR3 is TGTGCCAGCAGCTCCTCAGGGTTCGTCTACGAGCAGTACTTC.

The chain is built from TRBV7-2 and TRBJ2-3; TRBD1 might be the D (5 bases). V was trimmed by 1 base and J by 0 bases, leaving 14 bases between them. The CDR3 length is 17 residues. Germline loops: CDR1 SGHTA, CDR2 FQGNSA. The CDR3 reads CASSLGLGALSTDTQYF. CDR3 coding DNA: TGTGCCAGCAGCTTAGGTCTAGGGGCTCTTAGCACAGATACGCAGTATTTT.

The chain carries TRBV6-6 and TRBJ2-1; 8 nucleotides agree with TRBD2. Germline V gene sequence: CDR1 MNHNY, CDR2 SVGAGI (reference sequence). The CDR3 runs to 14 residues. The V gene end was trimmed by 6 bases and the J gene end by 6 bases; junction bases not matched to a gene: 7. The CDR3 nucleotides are TGTGCCAGCAGCCCAGCGGGAGTTATCAATGAGCAGTTCTTC. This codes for CASSPAGVINEQFF.